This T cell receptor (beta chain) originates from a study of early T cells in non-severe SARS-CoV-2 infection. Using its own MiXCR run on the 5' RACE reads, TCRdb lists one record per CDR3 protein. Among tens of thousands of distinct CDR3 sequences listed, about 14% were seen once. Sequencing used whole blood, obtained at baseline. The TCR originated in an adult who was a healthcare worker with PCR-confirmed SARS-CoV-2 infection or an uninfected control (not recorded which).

In nucleotides, the CDR3 is TGTGCCAGCAGCTTGGTCAGGGACGAGCAGTACTTC. This gives the protein CASSLVRDEQYF. This rearrangement joins TRBV5-6 to TRBJ2-7; D is possibly TRBD1 (5 bases). The germline V and J ends were trimmed by 0 bases and 5 bases, with 6 bases remaining between them. CDR3 length: 12 residues. CDR1 and CDR2 from the germline V gene are SGHDT and YYEEEE.